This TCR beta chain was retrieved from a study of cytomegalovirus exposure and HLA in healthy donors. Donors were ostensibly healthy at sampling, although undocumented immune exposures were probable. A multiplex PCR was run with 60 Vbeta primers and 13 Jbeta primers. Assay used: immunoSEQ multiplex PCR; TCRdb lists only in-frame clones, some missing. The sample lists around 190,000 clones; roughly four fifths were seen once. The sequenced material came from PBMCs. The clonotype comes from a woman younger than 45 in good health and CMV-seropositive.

CDR3 nucleotides: TGTGCCAGCAGTGAGGGGGGATTTGGCGAGCAGTACTTC. Its protein is CASSEGGFGEQYF. The chain recombines TRBV2 with TRBJ2-7; D is possibly TRBD2 (6 bases). Between the trimmed V and J ends, which lost 3 bases and 6 bases, there was a span of 12 bases. The germline gives CDR1 SNHLY, CDR2 FYNNEI. The CDR3 has 13 residues.